This TCR beta chain is from a study of blood T cell repertoires in COVID-19. The CDR3 contains 17 residues. Between the trimmed V and J ends, which lost 4 bases and 2 bases, there was a span of 22 bases. Germline loops: CDR1 SQVTM, CDR2 ANQGSEA. Measured with immunoSEQ multiplex PCR; TCRdb has only the in-frame clones, and not every one. The sample includes about 20,000 clones, roughly 84% seen only once; the top ten take about a third. The receptor comes from a human donor with active COVID-19. The donor label of this sample is uncertain. The sample taken for sequencing was peripheral blood. V gene TRBV29-1 combines with J gene TRBJ2-3; a possible D gene is TRBD1 (6 bases). The CDR3: CSVVPQETTGSTDTQYF. The CDR3 DNA reads TGCAGCGTTGTCCCTCAGGAGACTACAGGGTCCACAGATACGCAGTATTTT.